Below, 17 T cell receptor beta chains from the same sample are listed, as sequenced in a study of T cells expressing NK-cell markers. TCRdb reprocessed the 5' RACE reads and reports one entry per CDR3 protein, with no DNA. This sample's table has roughly 380,000 distinct CDR3 sequences. Material: blood T cells: a sorted CD56 or NKG2C T cell subset, CD4+ or CD8+ T cells, or bulk PBMC T cells (not recorded which). These receptors all stem from a man aged 18-70 years in good health.

The V call is TRBV4-2, the J call TRBJ1-6. This CDR3 is built from 14 residues. Germline lookup yields CDR1 LGHNA and CDR2 YNFKEQ. The CDR3 loop reads CASSQGSDNSPLHF.

The chain's CDR3 is CASSLILFGSPGELFF. The chain joins TRBV7-8 to TRBJ2-2. The CDR3 spans 16 residues. Germline lookup yields CDR1 SGHVS and CDR2 FQNEAQ.

The V gene is TRBV19, the J gene TRBJ2-7; TCRdb reports TRBD1, a call that lacks DNA to check it against. In germline, CDR1 is LNHDA, CDR2 SQIVND (reference sequence). The CDR3 has 16 amino acids. Here the CDR3 reads CASSAMGGGRSYEQYF.

The chain links TRBV6-1 to TRBJ2-7; TCRdb selects TRBD1, and the lack of DNA leaves this call unchecked. In germline, CDR1 is MNHNS, CDR2 SASEGT. The CDR3 runs to 14 residues. The CDR3 loop is CASGPPGHLYEQYF.

J is TRBJ2-7 and V is TRBV15; TCRdb reports TRBD1, a call that lacks DNA to check it against. Germline CDR1 and CDR2: LNHNV and YYDKDF (reference sequence). The CDR3 loop spans 15 amino acids. CDR3 in amino acids: CATSTGQVGTYEQYF. Full variable domain (outside the CDR3, taken from reference TRBV15 and TRBJ2-7): DAMVIQNPRYQVTQFGKPVTLSCSQTLNHNVMYWYQQKSSQAPKLLFHYYDKDFNNEADTPDNFQSRRPNTSFCFLDIRSPGLGDTAMYLCATSTGQVGTYEQYFGPGTRLTVT.

The rearrangement joins TRBV20-1 to TRBJ1-5. The CDR3 sequence is 14 residues long. CDR1 and CDR2 from the germline V gene are DFQATT and SNEGSKA (reference sequence). CDR3: CSAAVPGEGQPQHF.

The CDR3: CATGQYSNQPQHF. The rearrangement links TRBV10-3 to TRBJ1-5; TCRdb lists TRBD1, though no DNA is available to test this call. Looked up from germline, CDR1 is ENHRY and CDR2 is SYGVKD. The CDR3 length is 13 residues.

V usage is TRBV7-3 and J usage is TRBJ1-1; the TCRdb call, TRBD1, lacks DNA for checking. CDR1 and CDR2 (germline): SGHTA, FQGTGA. The CDR3 runs to 14 residues. Here the CDR3 reads CASSRTGSSTEAFF. Full variable domain (rest looked up from reference TRBV7-3 and TRBJ1-1): GAGVSQTPSNKVTEKGKYVELRCDPISGHTALYWYRQSLGQGPEFLIYFQGTGAADDSGLPNDRFFAVRPEGSVSTLKIQRTERGDSAVYLCASSRTGSSTEAFFGQGTRLTVV.

CDR3 loop: CASSALGQGSYEQYF. The chain has TRBV25-1 and TRBJ2-7; TCRdb's D gene call, TRBD1, goes unchecked for lack of DNA. CDR1 and CDR2 from the germline V gene are MGHDK and SYGVNS. The CDR3 is 15 amino acids.

The chain has TRBV5-8 and TRBJ2-3. CDR1 and CDR2 (germline): SGHTS, YDEGEE. The CDR3 has 13 amino acids. The CDR3 spells CASSLGYSYPQYF.

This rearrangement joins TRBV18 to TRBJ2-3. The CDR3 loop spans 14 amino acids. Germline-derived CDR1 and CDR2 are KGHSH and LQKENI. This CDR3 reads CASSPGLATDTQYF. The variable domain in full, completed from reference TRBV18 and TRBJ2-3, reads NAGVMQNPRHLVRRRGQEARLRCSPMKGHSHVYWYRQLPEEGLKFMVYLQKENIIDESGMPKERFSAEFPKEGPSILRIQQVVRGDSAAYFCASSPGLATDTQYFGPGTRLTVL.

The genes are TRBV6-6 and TRBJ2-7; TCRdb reports TRBD1, a call that lacks DNA to check it against. The CDR3 sequence is 13 residues long. Germline V gives CDR1 MNHNY, CDR2 SVGAGI (reference sequence). The CDR3: CASVGTPLYEQYF.

CDR3 amino acids: CASSPRTSGTVSYEQYF. V gene TRBV5-6 combines with J gene TRBJ2-7; TCRdb reports TRBD2, a call that lacks DNA to check it against. CDR1 SGHDT and CDR2 YYEEEE come from the germline V gene. The CDR3 runs 17 residues.

The CDR3 spells CASSLDAARPEQFF. The V gene is TRBV7-2, the J gene TRBJ2-1; the D gene TCRdb calls, TRBD1, cannot be checked with no DNA. The CDR3 extends over 14 amino acids. Per germline, CDR1 SGHTA and CDR2 FQGNSA.

The V and J genes are TRBV11-2 and TRBJ2-3. The germline gives CDR1 SGHAT, CDR2 FQNNGV. CDR3 length: 12 amino acids. CDR3: CASSRILGTQYF.

The V and J genes are TRBV6-5 and TRBJ2-1. The CDR3 consists of 16 residues. Germline lookup yields CDR1 MNHEY and CDR2 SVGAGI. CDR3 amino acids: CASSYWPRFDYNEQFF.

This rearrangement joins TRBV5-5 to TRBJ1-2; no DNA is available, so the TRBD1 call from TCRdb remains unchecked. The CDR3 runs 14 residues. From germline, CDR1 is SGHKS and CDR2 YYEKEE (reference sequence). CDR3: CASGRRGANYGYTF.